The 25 T cell receptor beta chains reported below all come from one sample, sequenced in a study of control samples from healthy donors and cancer patients. Sequencing was performed with immunoSEQ multiplex PCR; in TCRdb, only in-frame clones are kept and a portion is missing. This table holds around 170,000 clones, around 90% found once. Sequenced: blood. These TCRs come from a woman aged 50 to 65 in good health.

This clone has a single count. The V and J genes are TRBV11-3 and TRBJ2-7, with TRBD1 matching over 8 bases. Germline V CDR1 and CDR2: SGHNT, YENEEA. The CDR3 totals 14 residues. V dropped 2 bases and J dropped 4; count of bases not matched to a gene: 4. The CDR3, as DNA: TGTGCCAGCAGCTTATCCGGGACAGGATACGAGCAGTACTTC. Translating gives CASSLSGTGYEQYF.

The gene calls are TRBV9 and TRBJ2-3; D uncertain. Looked up from germline, CDR1 is SGDLS and CDR2 is YYNGEE. V was cut by 1 base and J by 6 bases, with 6 bases left in between. This CDR3 spans 12 amino acids. In nucleotides, the CDR3 is TGTGCCAGCAGCGTACCGGGCGATACGCAGTATTTT. Translated: CASSVPGDTQYF.

The chain carries TRBV5-5 and TRBJ2-3; 8 nucleotides align to TRBD1. The V and J ends lost 2 bases and 5 bases, in that order; junction bases with no gene match: 7. Germline V gene sequence: CDR1 SGHKS, CDR2 YYEKEE (reference sequence). The CDR3 length is 15 residues. The CDR3 loop is CASSFGQGGGDTQYF. The CDR3 coding sequence is TGTGCCAGCAGCTTTGGACAGGGAGGTGGAGATACGCAGTATTTT.

The V and J genes are TRBV29-1 and TRBJ2-7, with TRBD1 matching 10 bases. Germline V CDR1 and CDR2: SQVTM, ANQGSEA. V shed 4 bases, J shed 4 bases, and the junction held 13 bases outside the gene matches. The CDR3 has 16 amino acids. The CDR3 protein is CSVGETGGAYLYEQYF. The CDR3 bases are TGCAGCGTTGGAGAGACAGGGGGCGCCTATTTGTACGAGCAGTACTTC.

The genes are TRBV2 and TRBJ2-2; D tentatively fits TRBD1 or TRBD2 (5 bases each). Trimming removed 6 bases at V and 0 bases at J, with 11 bases between. Germline assignment: CDR1 SNHLY and CDR2 FYNNEI. The CDR3 extends over 15 amino acids. The CDR3, as DNA: TGTGCCAGCAGGAGGGACGGGACGAACACCGGGGAGCTGTTTTTT. This translates into CASRRDGTNTGELFF.

The chain couples TRBV7-2 to TRBJ2-5; D is uncertain. Germline-derived CDR1 and CDR2 are SGHTA and FQGNSA. The CDR3 is made up of 13 amino acids. Trimming took 1 base from V and 5 from J, leaving 8 bases between them. The CDR3 region is CASSLGPRETQYF. In nucleotides, the CDR3 is TGTGCCAGCAGCTTAGGACCGCGGGAGACCCAGTACTTC.

The chain couples TRBV29-1 to TRBJ1-2; D gene uncertain. CDR1 is SQVTM, CDR2 ANQGSEA, per germline. Deletions cut 7 bases from V and 6 bases from J, with 21 bases between. The CDR3 spans 14 residues. The CDR3 is CSALAGRWVNGYTF. DNA for the CDR3: TGCAGCGCCCTGGCGGGTAGATGGGTGAATGGCTACACCTTC.

Worth noting for this clone: One end of the junction fails to match germline, which may point to a read error. This chain joins TRBV7-7 and TRBJ2-7, with a tentative D call TRBD1 (7 bases). The CDR3 length is 16 residues. The germline V gene has CDR1 SSHAT and CDR2 FNYEAQ (reference sequence). Written as DNA, the CDR3 is TGTGCTAGCAGCTTAGGGGGGACAGCGAACTCCTACGAGCAGTACTTC. Its protein product is CASSLGGTANSYEQYF.

The CDR3 loop reads CASSLDGENIQYF. CDR3 nucleotide sequence: TGCGCCAGCAGCTTGGACGGGGAAAACATTCAGTACTTC. The chain combines TRBV5-1 with TRBJ2-4; perhaps TRBD2 as D (5 bases). The V gene lost 0 bases and the J gene lost 5 bases, with 6 bases spanning the gap. Germline V gene lookup returns CDR1 SGHRS and CDR2 YFSETQ. This CDR3 is built from 13 residues. The full variable domain, rest sourced from reference TRBV5-1 and TRBJ2-4, is KAGVTQTPRYLIKTRGQQVTLSCSPISGHRSVSWYQQTPGQGLQFLFEYFSETQRNKGNFPGRFSGRQFSNSRSEMNVSTLELGDSALYLCASSLDGENIQYFGAGTRLSVL.

The chain carries TRBV9 and TRBJ2-5, with 8 bases matching TRBD1. The CDR3 is made up of 15 amino acids. Trimming at V came to 2 bases and at J to 2 bases, leaving 5 bases not matched to a gene. Germline V gives CDR1 SGDLS, CDR2 YYNGEE. CDR3 in amino acids: CASSVRDRRQETQYF. The CDR3 DNA follows: TGTGCCAGCAGCGTCCGGGACAGGCGTCAAGAGACCCAGTACTTC.

V usage is TRBV5-6 and J usage is TRBJ1-2; D remains ambiguous. Trimming cost V 4 bases and J 6 bases, with 19 bases left between them. Germline lookup yields CDR1 SGHDT and CDR2 YYEEEE. The CDR3 is made up of 15 amino acids. CDR3 loop: CASSHPAESTHGYTF. Here the CDR3 DNA reads TGTGCCAGCAGCCATCCCGCGGAGTCTACACATGGCTACACCTTC.

The chain is built from TRBV18 and TRBJ1-5, with D possibly matching TRBD1 (5 bases). The CDR3 has 14 residues. Germline CDR1 is KGHSH and CDR2 is LQKENI. V lost 3 bases to trimming and J lost 4 bases, with 10 bases between them. The CDR3 nucleotides are TGTGCCAGCTCACCCGACAGCAAGAATCAGCCCCAGCATTTT. Translation gives CASSPDSKNQPQHF.

The chain carries TRBV28 and TRBJ2-7; unclear D gene. V was pared by 1 base and J by 3 bases, with 10 bases between. CDR1 and CDR2 from the germline V gene are MDHEN and SYDVKM. CDR3 size: 14 residues. In DNA form, the CDR3 reads TGTGCCAGCAGTTTATCCACAGCGTACTACGAGCAGTACTTC. Translated: CASSLSTAYYEQYF. Based on the CDR3 plus reference TRBV28 and TRBJ2-7, the full variable domain is DVKVTQSSRYLVKRTGEKVFLECVQDMDHENMFWYRQDPGLGLRLIYFSYDVKMKEKGDIPEGYSVSREKKERFSLILESASTNQTSMYLCASSLSTAYYEQYFGPGTRLTVT.

The V call is TRBV10-3, the J call TRBJ2-6, with 9 bases identical to TRBD1. The CDR3 totals 16 residues. Germline CDR1 reads ENHRY; CDR2 reads SYGVKD. The ends lost 7 bases at V and 4 bases at J; junction bases unmatched: 8. The CDR3 sequence: CAITGTGNSGANVLTF. CDR3 nucleotides: TGTGCCATCACCGGGACAGGGAACTCCGGGGCCAACGTCCTGACTTTC.

This sequence joins TRBV19 and TRBJ2-1, with D possibly TRBD2 on 6 matching bases. The germline V gene has CDR1 LNHDA and CDR2 SQIVND (reference sequence). This CDR3 comprises 15 residues. V was pared by 3 bases and J by 5 bases, with 14 bases between. CDR3 nucleotide sequence: TGTGCCAGTAGTATCCCAGGACCGGGGGACAATGAGCAGTTCTTC. Translated, it gives CASSIPGPGDNEQFF.

V is TRBV24-1 and J is TRBJ2-3, with D uncertain. Trimming pared 5 bases from V and 4 bases from J, leaving 3 bases between. The CDR3 length is 11 residues. Germline V gene data show CDR1 as KGHDR and CDR2 as SFDVKD. CDR3 DNA sequence: TGTGCCACCAGTGCGGCAGATACGCAGTATTTT. It codes for CATSAADTQYF.

CDR3 sequence reads: CASSFPAGLHNEQFF. In nucleotides, the CDR3 is TGTGCCAGCAGCTTCCCAGCGGGGCTGCACAATGAGCAGTTCTTC. The chain links TRBV7-2 to TRBJ2-1; 7 bases are a match to TRBD2. Germline assignment: CDR1 SGHTA and CDR2 FQGNSA. V was pared by 3 bases and J by 5 bases, with 7 bases of the junction left unmatched. There are 15 residues in the CDR3.

V usage is TRBV15 and J usage is TRBJ1-3; no reliable D call. This CDR3 region has 15 residues. Trimming pared 0 bases from V and 0 bases from J, leaving 6 bases between. Germline CDR1 reads LNHNV; CDR2 reads YYDKDF (reference sequence). The CDR3 coding sequence is TGTGCCACCAGCAGAGAATCGACCTCTGGAAACACCATATATTTT. It translates to CATSRESTSGNTIYF.

Only a few counts were recorded for this clone. The chain combines TRBV28 with TRBJ1-1, with 7 bases that match TRBD1. Trimming cost V 8 bases and J 3 bases; bases outside gene matches: 6. The CDR3 has 13 residues. CDR1 is MDHEN and CDR2 is SYDVKM in the germline V gene. CDR3 nucleotide sequence: TGTGCCAGCGGAACAGGACAGGACACTGAAGCTTTCTTT. This encodes CASGTGQDTEAFF.

The rearrangement joins TRBV12-3 or TRBV12-4 to TRBJ1-1; maybe TRBD1 (5 bases). Trimming took 8 bases from V and 0 from J, leaving 7 bases between them. The CDR3 sequence is 12 residues long. CDR3 loop: CASYRLNTEAFF. DNA for the CDR3: TGTGCCAGCTACAGGTTGAACACTGAAGCTTTCTTT.

The rearrangement links TRBV7-2 to TRBJ1-5, with D hard to call. V was pared by 0 bases and J by 7 bases, with 10 bases between. The CDR3 is made up of 14 amino acids. The germline gives CDR1 SGHTA, CDR2 FQGNSA. CDR3 coding DNA: TGTGCCAGCAGCTTAGCCCGGCGAGGGCAGCCCCAGCATTTT. Residues: CASSLARRGQPQHF.

V usage is TRBV11-2 and J usage is TRBJ1-3, with a tentative D call TRBD1 (5 bases). Germline V gene sequence: CDR1 SGHAT, CDR2 FQNNGV. The CDR3 is 16 amino acids. V lost 5 bases and J lost 0, with 14 bases in between. CDR3: CASSQWGRTSGNTIYF. The CDR3 DNA sequence: TGTGCCAGCAGCCAGTGGGGACGGACCTCTGGAAACACCATATATTTT.

This clone occurred once. The chain has TRBV9 and TRBJ2-7, with D possibly TRBD1 on 6 matching bases. CDR3 length: 15 residues. Germline assignment: CDR1 SGDLS and CDR2 YYNGEE. V lost 0 bases and J 4 bases, leaving 14 bases between the germline ends. The chain's CDR3 is CASSVAWAGEYEQYF. In DNA, the CDR3 is TGTGCCAGCAGCGTAGCGTGGGCAGGGGAATACGAGCAGTACTTC. The entire variable domain, with the rest obtained from reference TRBV9 and TRBJ2-7, is as follows: DSGVTQTPKHLITATGQRVTLRCSPRSGDLSVYWYQQSLDQGLQFLIQYYNGEERAKGNILERFSAQQFPDLHSELNLSSLELGDSALYFCASSVAWAGEYEQYFGPGTRLTVT.

The chain links TRBV28 to TRBJ1-3, with D uncertain. Trimming stripped 6 bases from V and 0 bases from J, with 12 bases between. Germline CDR1 reads MDHEN; CDR2 reads SYDVKM. CDR3 length: 15 residues. This chain's CDR3 is CASSTLIISGNTIYF. The CDR3 DNA reads TGTGCCAGCAGCACCCTCATAATCTCTGGAAACACCATATATTTT.

This rearrangement joins TRBV7-3 to TRBJ2-1; possibly TRBD1 for D (5 bases). V gave up 2 bases and J gave up 0 bases, with 8 bases separating them. This CDR3 has 15 amino acids. From germline, CDR1 is SGHTA and CDR2 FQGTGA. CDR3 DNA sequence: TGTGCCAGCAGCTTAGACAGCCGCTCCTACAATGAGCAGTTCTTC. Translated, it gives CASSLDSRSYNEQFF.